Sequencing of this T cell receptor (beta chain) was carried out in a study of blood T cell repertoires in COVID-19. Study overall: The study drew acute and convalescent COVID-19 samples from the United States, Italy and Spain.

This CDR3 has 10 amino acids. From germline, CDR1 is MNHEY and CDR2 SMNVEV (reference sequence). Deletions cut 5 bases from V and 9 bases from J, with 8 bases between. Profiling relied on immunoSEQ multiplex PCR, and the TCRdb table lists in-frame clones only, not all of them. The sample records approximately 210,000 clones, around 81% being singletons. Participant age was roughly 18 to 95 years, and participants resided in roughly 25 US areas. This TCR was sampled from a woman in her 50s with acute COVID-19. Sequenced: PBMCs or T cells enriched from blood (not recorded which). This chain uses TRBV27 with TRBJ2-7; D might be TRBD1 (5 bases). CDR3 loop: CASSQQAQYF. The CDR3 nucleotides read TGTGCCAGCAGTCAACAGGCGCAGTACTTC.